The present entry profiles one T cell receptor (beta chain) with its context. These data come from a study of blood T cell repertoires in COVID-19. Overall study: Donors in the United States, Italy and Spain gave samples during acute or convalescent COVID-19.

Profiling relied on immunoSEQ multiplex PCR, and the TCRdb table lists in-frame clones only, not all of them. The table lists 150,000 to 180,000 clones, approximately 80% of them singletons, with roughly 12% in the top ten. V was pared by 8 bases and J by 1 base, with 7 bases of the junction left unmatched. In germline, CDR1 is SNHLY, CDR2 FYNNEI. CDR3 length: 14 residues. The gene calls are TRBV2 and TRBJ1-1; 7 bases match TRBD1. The clonotype comes from an older woman with COVID-19, enrolled during active disease. The specimen was peripheral blood. The CDR3 sequence is CASQFRDRNTEAFF. As DNA, the CDR3 is TGTGCCAGCCAGTTCCGGGACAGGAACACTGAAGCTTTCTTT.